This T cell receptor (beta chain) was captured in a study of blood T cells in healthy people across ages. On the study more broadly: Per every two T cells, about one barcoded beta molecule was captured by template switching. Study-level results: Diversity was estimated from one million T cells, and these estimates were considered underestimates.

This clonotype was found once. Its antigen is still unknown. V lost 4 bases and J 1 base, leaving 9 bases between the germline ends. The CDR3 spans 14 residues. Germline-derived CDR1 and CDR2 are KGHDR and SFDVKD. A sample-barcoded 5' primer and a J-beta primer mix were used in a second PCR of about 7 to 12 cycles. TCRdb used MiXCR to reprocess the 5' RACE reads, holding one entry per CDR3 protein. The sample yields 800,000 or so distinct CDR3 sequences, about 47% seen once. This clonotype originated in an elderly man in good health. The gene calls are TRBV24-1 and TRBJ2-5; the D gene is possibly TRBD2 (5 bases). Sequencing used blood. The CDR3 protein is CATSEAGGQETQYF. The CDR3 coding sequence is TGTGCCACCAGTGAGGCAGGAGGCCAAGAGACCCAGTACTTC.